The 2 T cell receptor beta chains below were found in one sample sequenced in a study of response to subunit inactivated influenza vaccine. TCRdb reanalysed the RT-PCR reads using MiXCR and keeps one entry per CDR3 protein. The sample lists about 150,000 distinct CDR3 sequences; about 10% were seen once. The input for sequencing was CD8+ T cells sorted from PBMCs, taken 23 months after vaccination. The receptors were gathered from a man between 50 and 75 years old who received an inactivated influenza vaccine.

This clonotype has only a few counts. V gene TRBV20-1 combines with J gene TRBJ1-2, with D possibly TRBD1 on 5 matching bases. The CDR3 covers 16 residues. V was trimmed by 5 bases and J by 8 bases, leaving 27 bases between them. Per the germline V gene, CDR1 is DFQATT and CDR2 is SNEGSKA (reference sequence). The CDR3 reads CSASVPGPMVVSGYTF. The CDR3 nucleotides read TGCAGTGCTTCGGTCCCGGGACCCATGGTGGTTAGCGGCTACACCTTC.

This clonotype was picked up a small number of times. The V and J genes are TRBV4-3 and TRBJ2-3, with D perhaps matching TRBD1 or TRBD2 (6 bases each). Germline-derived CDR1 and CDR2 are LGHNA and YSLEER. The CDR3 runs 16 residues. The V end was cut by 1 base, the J end by 4 bases, with 15 bases between. The CDR3 DNA is TGCGCCAGCAGCCAAGTTGACGGGGGCACGTCAGATACGCAGTATTTT. It codes for CASSQVDGGTSDTQYF.